The entry below gives a single TCR beta chain sequence along with its context. Its antigen is unidentified. The immunoSEQ assay was v3. Some clones are missing from TCRdb's copy, which holds only in-frame ones; the method was immunoSEQ multiplex PCR. Of some 10,000 clones in the sample, 50% to 65% were seen once. Time point meaning: pre-treatment sample, taken before nivolumab and TIL therapy. The tumor samples were excised metastases, mostly pleural nodules or supraclavicular lymph nodes. Patients were adults with stage 4 NSCLC. With 4 bases removed from V and 8 bases from J, the gap between germline ends came to 8 bases. The CDR3 runs to 11 residues. Germline V gene data show CDR1 as GTSNPN and CDR2 as SVGIG (reference sequence). These data come from a study of TIL therapy for anti-PD-1-resistant metastatic lung cancer. Study at large: Patients had a median age of approximately 56 years (range roughly 35-80). Median tumor mutation burden was roughly 1.5 mutations per megabase.

General observations from the study: Treatment-naive, never-smoker and oncogene-addicted patients were overrepresented in this highly selected cohort.

This specimen consisted of tumor tissue, obtained at baseline. The chain has TRBV30 and TRBJ1-4; tentatively, D is TRBD1 (6 bases). The clonotype originates from a person aged 25 to 79 with non-small cell lung cancer. The CDR3 region has the DNA TGTGCCTGGAACAGGGAGGAAAAACTGTTTTTT. The encoded protein is CAWNREEKLFF.